The source of this TCR beta chain is a study of regulatory T cells in long-lasting Graves disease. Arm-PCR of CDR3 regions and iRepertoire HTBI primers were the basis on which TCR beta libraries were built. TCRdb passed the multiplex PCR reads through MiXCR, listing each CDR3 protein once. The sample gives roughly 420,000 distinct CDR3 sequences, around 13% of which show up once; approximately 15% is in the top ten. V lost 3 bases to trimming and J lost 2 bases, with 8 bases between them. From germline, CDR1 is MNHGY and CDR2 SVAAGI. This CDR3 has 15 amino acids. Specified time point: newly diagnosed GD, antithyroid drugs for less than 3 months. RNA from PBMCs was the source of the TCR library. The same specimen was also included in a second study, on T cells in Graves' hyperthyroidism and ophthalmopathy.

The chain is built from TRBV6-9 and TRBJ2-6, with D perhaps matching TRBD1 (6 bases). The TCR was taken from a woman aged 45-65 years with Graves disease. The sequences come from peripheral blood mononuclear cells (PBMCs), collected at new diagnosis, from a patient treated with antithyroid drugs. CDR3 amino acids: CASSYEGAGANVLTF. DNA for the CDR3: TGTGCCAGCAGTTACGAGGGGGCTGGGGCCAACGTCCTGACTTTC.